The 15 T cell receptor beta chains below come from one sample, sequenced in a study of T cells in Graves' hyperthyroidism and ophthalmopathy (dated by TCRdb to between 2018 and 2021). Library preparation employed multiplex PCR. Instrument on record: Illumina HiSeq 2000. Amplification of TCR beta CDR3 regions was carried out from RNA transcripts. The TCR CDR3 was subjected to a first round of RT-PCR using the HTBI primer set and the Qiagen OneStep RT-PCR kit. TCRdb trimmed the raw reads at Q25, called clones with MiXCR and kept productive beta chains. A single entry per CDR3 protein holds the most common genes and DNA from its merged rows. Counted in this sample were some 600,000 distinct CDR3 sequences; 40% to 55% of them appeared once. The top ten clonotypes cover 8.2% of the sample. Material for sequencing was peripheral blood or thyroid tissue (not recorded which). These receptors all stem from a woman under 30 with Graves' hyperthyroidism. Donor details come from another sample of the same person, matched by shared clones.

In regard to this clonotype: This may arise from a read error, as a much more abundant clone is one base away. The chain is built from TRBV2 and TRBJ1-1; D gene uncertain. Germline-derived CDR1 and CDR2 are SNHLY and FYNNEI. The CDR3 consists of 12 residues. V shed 8 bases and J shed 4 bases, with 11 bases lying between them. The CDR3 reads CASGSLITEAFF. The CDR3 DNA reads TGTGCCAGCGGCTCCCTGATCACTGAAGCTTTCTTT.

The rearrangement links TRBV20-1 to TRBJ2-7, with D uncertain. Trimming stripped 2 bases from V and 8 bases from J, with 16 bases between. CDR3 length: 13 amino acids. Per germline, CDR1 DFQATT and CDR2 SNEGSKA (reference sequence). CDR3 protein: CSARKMTRPQQYF. CDR3 bases: TGCAGTGCTAGAAAGATGACTCGGCCCCAGCAGTACTTC.

The V call is TRBV7-2, the J call TRBJ2-5; the match to TRBD2 covers 8 bases. From germline, CDR1 is SGHTA and CDR2 FQGNSA. The trim removed 5 bases at V and 5 bases at J, leaving 10 bases unmatched. This CDR3 is built from 15 residues. The CDR3 reads CASSQAGLVGETQYF. DNA for the CDR3: TGTGCCAGCAGCCAAGCGGGACTAGTCGGGGAGACCCAGTACTTC. Full variable domain (rest looked up from reference TRBV7-2 and TRBJ2-5): GAGVSQSPSNKVTEKGKDVELRCDPISGHTALYWYRQSLGQGLEFLIYFQGNSAPDKSGLPSDRFSAERTGGSVSTLTIQRTQQEDSAVYLCASSQAGLVGETQYFGPGTRLLVL.

This clonotype has at least ten counts. V usage is TRBV6-6 and J usage is TRBJ1-5; 8 bases fit TRBD1. Trimming cost V 1 base and J 15 bases; bases outside gene matches: 2. Germline V gene sequence: CDR1 MNHNY, CDR2 SVGAGI (reference sequence). CDR3 length: 11 amino acids. As DNA, the CDR3 is TGTGCCAGCAGTTACTTGGACAGGGTGCATTTT. This translates into CASSYLDRVHF.

The gene calls are TRBV7-2 and TRBJ1-1; maybe TRBD1 (6 bases). V was pared by 7 bases and J by 4 bases, with 13 bases between. Per germline, CDR1 SGHTA and CDR2 FQGNSA. The CDR3 is made up of 13 amino acids. CDR3 coding DNA: TGTGCCAGCAACCTACAGGGAAGCACTGAAGCTTTCTTT. As protein: CASNLQGSTEAFF.

This clonotype was counted only a few times. The rearrangement links TRBV7-8 to TRBJ2-5; 9 bases agree with TRBD2. This CDR3 comprises 17 residues. With 5 bases clipped from V and 1 base from J, the junction kept 11 bases outside the gene matches. CDR1 is SGHVS and CDR2 is FQNEAQ in the germline V gene. Here the CDR3 reads CASSSTAGGRGQETQYF. CDR3 in DNA: TGTGCCAGCAGCAGTACGGCGGGAGGGAGGGGCCAAGAGACCCAGTACTTC.

For this clonotype: The junction differs from germline at one of its ends, possibly a read error. This sequence joins TRBV10-3 and TRBJ1-5; no firm D call. Germline V gives CDR1 ENHRY, CDR2 SYGVKD. This CDR3 is built from 9 residues. CDR3 in amino acids: CAISEAREF. The DNA for the CDR3 is TGTGCCATCAGTGAGGCTCGGGAATTT.

The V call is TRBV10-3, the J call TRBJ1-1; 10 bases match TRBD1. With 6 bases clipped from V and 1 base from J, the junction kept 5 bases outside the gene matches. This CDR3 region has 15 residues. Germline assignment: CDR1 ENHRY and CDR2 SYGVKD. CDR3 residues: CAIRGTGAENTEAFF. The CDR3, as DNA: TGTGCCATCAGGGGGACAGGGGCGGAGAACACTGAAGCTTTCTTT.

The sample holds many counts of this clonotype. The rearrangement uses TRBV2 and TRBJ2-5; D is possibly TRBD2 (6 bases). There are 12 residues in the CDR3. Germline values: CDR1 SNHLY, CDR2 FYNNEI. V dropped 8 bases and J dropped 4 bases, with 11 bases sitting between them. CDR3 loop: CASAGWGETQYF. The CDR3 nucleotides are TGTGCCAGCGCGGGGTGGGGAGAGACCCAGTACTTC.

The CDR3 sequence is CASSQTLDEQYF. The CDR3 region has the DNA TGTGCCAGCAGCCAAACGCTGGACGAGCAGTACTTC. The chain carries TRBV7-9 and TRBJ2-7; D gene uncertain. This CDR3 region has 12 residues. CDR1 SEHNR and CDR2 FQNEAQ come from the germline V gene (reference sequence). V was shortened by 5 bases and J by 5 bases, with 10 bases between the two germline ends.

In this sample, this clonotype turned up a few times. The chain carries TRBV25-1 and TRBJ2-3; weak D call: TRBD2 (6 bases). Germline assignment: CDR1 MGHDK and CDR2 SYGVNS. The CDR3 runs to 15 residues. V was pared by 1 base and J by 0 bases, with 8 bases between. CDR3 coding DNA: TGTGCCAGCAGTGAATGGGGGACTAGCACAGATACGCAGTATTTT. Its translation: CASSEWGTSTDTQYF.

In its sample, this clonotype was seen many times. The chain is built from TRBV10-1 and TRBJ2-5; TRBD1 matches 8 bases. Germline V CDR1 and CDR2: WNHNN, SYGVQD (reference sequence). This CDR3 contains 15 residues. With V trimmed by 10 bases and J by 2 bases, 12 bases remained unmatched. CDR3 in amino acids: CATLGRQGLQETQYF. In DNA form, the CDR3 reads TGCGCCACCCTCGGGAGACAGGGGCTTCAAGAGACCCAGTACTTC.

The chain recombines TRBV7-4 with TRBJ1-6; D is uncertain. Trimming cost V 1 base and J 6 bases, with 13 bases left between them. Germline assignment: CDR1 SGHVT and CDR2 SQSDAQ. The CDR3 has 16 residues. CDR3 nucleotide sequence: TGTGCCAGCAGCTTAGGCTCGGTCCCCCTTAATTCACCCCTCCACTTT. It codes for CASSLGSVPLNSPLHF.

V usage is TRBV2 and J usage is TRBJ1-1; TRBD1 might be the D (5 bases). The V end lost 1 base, the J end lost 2 bases, and 20 bases lay between the germline ends. The CDR3 sequence is 18 residues long. Germline values: CDR1 SNHLY, CDR2 FYNNEI. CDR3 bases: TGTGCCAGCAGTGAAGGGGGGGGAAGGGGCGACTTTAACACTGAAGCTTTCTTT. Translation: CASSEGGGRGDFNTEAFF.

This clonotype showed up just once. This chain joins TRBV10-3 and TRBJ1-1; D not certain. Trimming took 2 bases from V and 2 from J, leaving 9 bases between them. CDR3 length equals 14 residues. In germline, CDR1 is ENHRY, CDR2 SYGVKD. CDR3 sequence reads: CAISETGINTEAFF. Written as DNA, the CDR3 is TGTGCCATCAGTGAGACCGGGATAAACACTGAAGCTTTCTTT.